This T cell receptor (beta chain) was found in a study of cytomegalovirus exposure and HLA in healthy donors. PCR involved 60 Vbeta and 13 Jbeta primers. Profiling relied on immunoSEQ multiplex PCR, and the TCRdb table lists in-frame clones only, not all of them. Its table records around 150,000 clones. Germline lookup yields CDR1 MGHRA and CDR2 YSYEKL. The CDR3 totals 20 residues. J lost 3 bases, V lost 3 bases, and 15 bases had no gene match. The sequencing sample was made of PBMCs. The clonotype originates from a man aged 40-50 years in good health and CMV-seronegative. V usage is TRBV4-1 and J usage is TRBJ2-6; TRBD1 matches at 9 bases. CDR3 sequence (DNA): TGCGCCAGCAGCCACCCCCGAGCTTGGACAGGGGATTTTGGGGCCAACGTCCTGACTTTC. Translating it yields CASSHPRAWTGDFGANVLTF.